This T cell receptor beta chain appears in the sequencing data of a study of regulatory T cells in long-lasting Graves disease. Whole-study results and caveats: Researchers examined only peripheral blood and not thyroid tissue. With persistent disease, TRBV28, TRBJ1-2 and TRBJ2-5 were the favored segments.

Trimming took off 6 bases at V and 0 bases at J, with 13 bases between the two ends. The length of the CDR3 is 15 residues. Germline CDR1 is WNHNN and CDR2 is SYGVQD (reference sequence). Described time point: newly diagnosed GD, antithyroid drugs for less than 3 months. RNA isolated from PBMCs was used to make the TCR library. The EDTA tubes were filled with around 8.1 milliliters of drawn peripheral blood. Of note for this clonotype: What it binds is not known.

To make TCR beta libraries, researchers used iRepertoire HTBI primers and Arm-PCR of CDR3 regions. A single record per CDR3 protein comes from TCRdb applying MiXCR to the multiplex PCR reads. The data contain about 200,000 distinct CDR3 sequences, around 20% of them seen just once; the ten biggest clones take up more than 20%. The J gene is TRBJ2-3, the V gene TRBV10-1; the D gene is possibly TRBD1 (5 bases). The input for sequencing was peripheral blood mononuclear cells (PBMCs), taken at new diagnosis, from a patient treated with antithyroid drugs. This TCR was recovered from a female donor with Graves disease. CDR3 residues: CASSSTVPSTDTQYF. CDR3 sequence (DNA): TGCGCCAGCAGCTCGACAGTTCCTAGCACAGATACGCAGTATTTT.